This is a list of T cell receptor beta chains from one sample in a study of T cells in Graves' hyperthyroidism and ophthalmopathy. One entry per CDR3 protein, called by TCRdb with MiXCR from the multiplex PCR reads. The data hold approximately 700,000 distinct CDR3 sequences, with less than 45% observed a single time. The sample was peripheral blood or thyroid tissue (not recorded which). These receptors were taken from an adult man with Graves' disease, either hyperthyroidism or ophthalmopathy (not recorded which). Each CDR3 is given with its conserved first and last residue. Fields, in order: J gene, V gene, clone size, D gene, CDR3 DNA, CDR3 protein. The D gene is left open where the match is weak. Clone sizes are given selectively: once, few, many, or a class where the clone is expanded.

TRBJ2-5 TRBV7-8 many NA TGTGCCAGCAGCTTGGAGACCACCGGTCACCAGTACTTC CASSLETTGHQYF
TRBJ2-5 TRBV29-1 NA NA TGCAGCGTTGAGACCTACCGACAGGGAGGAGAGACCCAGTACTTC CSVETYRQGGETQYF
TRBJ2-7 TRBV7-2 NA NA TGTGCCAGCAGTGCTTATCGCAGAGGAGCCTACGAGCAGTACTTC CASSAYRRGAYEQYF
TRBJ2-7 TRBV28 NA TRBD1 TGTGCCAGCAGTTCATCCGGGACAGGTCTTTACGAGCAGTACTTC CASSSSGTGLYEQYF
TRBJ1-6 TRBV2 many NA TGTGCCAGCAGTGAAGGTGGGGGGGTTGGTTCACCCCTCCACTTT CASSEGGGVGSPLHF
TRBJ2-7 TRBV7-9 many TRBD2 TGTGCCAGCAGCTTCGGCGGGAGAGACGAGCAGTACTTC CASSFGGRDEQYF
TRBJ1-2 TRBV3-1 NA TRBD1 TGTGCCAGCAGCCAAGATAGACAGGGGCAAGGCTACACCTTC CASSQDRQGQGYTF
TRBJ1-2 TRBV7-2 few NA TGTGCCAGCAGCTACACAGGCCCAGGCCCGATGGCTAACTATGGCTACACCTTC CASSYTGPGPMANYGYTF
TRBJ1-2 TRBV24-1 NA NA TGTGCCACCAGTGAGGGAGACTATGGCTACACCTTC CATSEGDYGYTF
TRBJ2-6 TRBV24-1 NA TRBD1 TGTGCCACCAGTGAGGCCGGGACAGGGACTGGAGCCAACGTCCTGACTTTC CATSEAGTGTGANVLTF
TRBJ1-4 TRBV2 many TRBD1 TGTGCCAGCAGGGAAAGACAGGGAAGAGGTGAAAAACTGTTTTTT CASRERQGRGEKLFF
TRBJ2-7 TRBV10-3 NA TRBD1 TGTGCCATCAGTGAGCGGACAGGGGGAGACTACGAGCAGTACTTC CAISERTGGDYEQYF
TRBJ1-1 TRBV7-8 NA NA TGTGCCAGCAGCCACCGACCGAACACTGAAGCTTTCTTT CASSHRPNTEAFF
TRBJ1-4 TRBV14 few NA TGTGCCAGCAGCCAAGACAGGGAGTTAAATGAAAAACTGTTTTTT CASSQDRELNEKLFF
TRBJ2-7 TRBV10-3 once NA TGTGCCATCAGTGTAGAGGCAGGTGCTTACGAGCAGTACTTC CAISVEAGAYEQYF
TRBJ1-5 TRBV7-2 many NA TGTGCCAGCAGCTTAGGGGGGCGGCAGGTACCCCATCATTTT CASSLGGRQVPHHF
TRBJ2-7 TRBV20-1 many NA TGCAGTGCTAGGGGCAGACTCCACGAGCAGTACTTC CSARGRLHEQYF
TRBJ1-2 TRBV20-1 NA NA TGCAGTGCCCAGATTCGGGGCTATGGCTACACCTTC CSAQIRGYGYTF
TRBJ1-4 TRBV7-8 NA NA TGTGCCAGCAGCTTATTAGGGCTCCTTTCAACTAATGAAAAACTGTTTTTT CASSLLGLLSTNEKLFF
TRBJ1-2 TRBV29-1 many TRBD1 TGCAGCGTCGGGCCGACAGGGAGGGAGAACTATGGCTACACCTTC CSVGPTGRENYGYTF
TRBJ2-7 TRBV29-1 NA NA TGCAGCGTTGAATTGCGGCAGGGCAGCTCCTACGAGCAGTACTTC CSVELRQGSSYEQYF
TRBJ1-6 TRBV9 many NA TGTGCCAGCAGCCCCACCGGGTCTATCAATTCACCCCTCCACTTT CASSPTGSINSPLHF
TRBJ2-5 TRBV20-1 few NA TGCAGTGCTAGTTTGGGAGGCGAGACCCAGTACTTC CSASLGGETQYF
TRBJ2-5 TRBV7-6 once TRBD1 TGTGCCAGCAGCTTCCGACAGGGATGGCCGGAGACCCAGTACTTC CASSFRQGWPETQYF
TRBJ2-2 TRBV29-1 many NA TGCAGCGTTGACGGTCCAGAGAACACCGGGGAGCTGTTTTTT CSVDGPENTGELFF
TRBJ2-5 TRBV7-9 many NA TGTGCCAGCAGCTCACCCGTAGGGGGAGAGACCCAGTACTTC CASSSPVGGETQYF